The 21 T cell receptor beta chains below come from one sample, sequenced in a study of blood T cell repertoires in COVID-19. TCRdb's table, derived via immunoSEQ multiplex PCR, lists solely in-frame clones and lacks some. Altogether approximately 190,000 clones are present, about 80% being singletons, with the ten largest covering under 15%. Input material: peripheral blood. The receptors derive from a man aged 25-45 years with active or convalescent COVID-19.

The rearrangement joins TRBV11-3 to TRBJ2-2, with 12 bases that match TRBD2. The CDR3 sequence is 17 residues long. V shed 5 bases, J shed 2 bases, and the junction held 6 bases outside the gene matches. The germline CDR1 and CDR2 sequences are SGHNT and YENEEA. CDR3 amino acids: CASSPWTSGTNTGELFF. CDR3 in DNA: TGTGCCAGCAGCCCCTGGACTAGCGGGACTAACACCGGGGAGCTGTTTTTT.

The chain joins TRBV6-5 to TRBJ1-2; 12 bases align to TRBD1. CDR3 length equals 16 residues. The V gene end was trimmed by 4 bases and the J gene end by 6 bases; junction bases not matched to a gene: 9. CDR1 MNHEY and CDR2 SVGAGI come from the germline V gene. The CDR3 here is CASSFSGTGGGNGYTF. CDR3 nucleotides: TGTGCCAGCAGTTTCTCCGGGACAGGGGGCGGGAATGGCTACACCTTC.

This clone has only one observation. The V and J genes are TRBV5-6 and TRBJ1-1, with 7 bases that match TRBD1. There are 15 residues in the CDR3. Germline V gives CDR1 SGHDT, CDR2 YYEEEE. After removal of 0 bases from V and 5 bases from J, the junction contained 7 bases not matched to a gene. CDR3 residues: CASSLAKDRATEAFF. CDR3 bases: TGTGCCAGCAGCTTGGCCAAAGACAGGGCGACTGAAGCTTTCTTT.

This clone came up a few times. The CDR3 region is CASSQGLHANEQFF. In nucleotides, the CDR3 is TGCGCCAGCAGCCAAGGGCTCCATGCCAATGAGCAGTTCTTC. V gene TRBV4-3 combines with J gene TRBJ2-1; D call uncertain. V was shortened by 1 base and J by 6 bases, with 10 bases between the two germline ends. The CDR3 consists of 14 residues. Germline-derived CDR1 and CDR2 are LGHNA and YSLEER.

For this clone: This may stem from a read error, because a much larger clone lies one nucleotide away. The chain employs TRBV5-6 and TRBJ2-7; no clear D. The CDR3 contains 11 residues. Looked up from germline, CDR1 is SGHDT and CDR2 is YYEEEE. The V end lost 2 bases, the J end lost 3 bases, and 3 bases lay between the germline ends. The CDR3 DNA reads as TGTGCCAGCAGCTTTAGCTACGAGCAGTACTTC. The encoded protein is CASSFSYEQYF.

The V gene is TRBV9, the J gene TRBJ2-7; D possibly corresponds to TRBD1 (6 bases). In germline, CDR1 is SGDLS, CDR2 YYNGEE. This CDR3 spans 13 amino acids. Trimming took 4 bases from V and 2 from J, leaving 10 bases between them. The CDR3 here is CASSLGQPYEQYF. The CDR3 DNA is TGTGCCAGCAGCCTTGGACAGCCCTACGAGCAGTACTTC.

The genes are TRBV29-1 and TRBJ2-1; possible D gene TRBD2, 6 bases. Germline CDR1 SQVTM, CDR2 ANQGSEA. This CDR3 is built from 15 residues. Deletions cut 2 bases from V and 3 bases from J, with 14 bases between. The CDR3 DNA follows: TGCAGCGTTGAACAGGGCGGGGCTTACTACAATGAGCAGTTCTTC. Translating it yields CSVEQGGAYYNEQFF.

The chain employs TRBV19 and TRBJ2-7, with no clear D. The CDR3 consists of 13 residues. V lost 5 bases and J lost 1, with 9 bases in between. Germline loops: CDR1 LNHDA, CDR2 SQIVND (reference sequence). The CDR3 DNA reads TGTGCCAGTAGTTTCGGTCCTTCCTACGAGCAGTACTTC. Translation: CASSFGPSYEQYF.

This clone occurred a few times. The J gene is TRBJ2-5, the V gene TRBV4-1; D is perhaps TRBD2 (5 bases). Trimming stripped 1 base from V and 5 bases from J, with 17 bases between. The germline V gene encodes CDR1 MGHRA and CDR2 YSYEKL. This CDR3 comprises 16 residues. The CDR3 sequence is CASSQARLAIVETQYF. In DNA, the CDR3 is TGCGCCAGCAGCCAAGCCCGTTTAGCGATCGTGGAGACCCAGTACTTC.

This chain uses TRBV19 with TRBJ2-1; 8 bases are a match to TRBD1. Germline CDR1 is LNHDA and CDR2 is SQIVND (reference sequence). This CDR3 spans 18 amino acids. J lost 5 bases, V lost 4 bases, and 16 bases had no gene match. The CDR3 region has the DNA TGTGCCAGTAGTACACCTCCGGGCGACAGGGGATTGGACAATGAGCAGTTCTTC. It translates to CASSTPPGDRGLDNEQFF.

CDR3 in DNA: TGTGCCAGCACTCTCGACAGGGGGAACACTGAAGCTTTCTTT. This encodes CASTLDRGNTEAFF. The chain couples TRBV6-5 to TRBJ1-1, with 8 bases identical to TRBD1. Germline loops: CDR1 MNHEY, CDR2 SVGAGI. Germline trimming cut 7 bases from V and 1 base from J; bases unmatched to any gene: 5. The CDR3 sequence is 14 residues long.

This clone has just a few counts. The chain combines TRBV18 with TRBJ1-6; 10 bases are a match to TRBD1. Losses at the gene ends were 5 bases for V and 10 bases for J; bases not matched to a gene: 5. This CDR3 spans 14 amino acids. Looked up from germline, CDR1 is KGHSH and CDR2 is LQKENI. The CDR3 DNA reads TGTGCCAGCTCAGCGGACAGGGGGGGATCACCCCTCCACTTT. This encodes CASSADRGGSPLHF.

The V call is TRBV4-1, the J call TRBJ2-1; TRBD2 aligns across 11 bases. The V segment lost 3 bases and the J segment 9 bases; nucleotides outside the gene matches: 7. This CDR3 spans 15 amino acids. The germline V gene has CDR1 MGHRA and CDR2 YSYEKL. The CDR3 loop reads CASSHLAGGRIEQFF. In DNA form, the CDR3 reads TGCGCCAGCAGCCACTTAGCGGGGGGGCGGATTGAGCAGTTCTTC.

The genes are TRBV27 and TRBJ2-1; 11 bases are a match to TRBD1. CDR3 length: 18 amino acids. The germline V gene encodes CDR1 MNHEY and CDR2 SMNVEV (reference sequence). The V segment lost 2 bases and the J segment 9 bases; nucleotides outside the gene matches: 15. CDR3 region: CASSLRASGQGVLGEQFF. CDR3 bases: TGTGCCAGCAGTTTAAGAGCATCGGGACAGGGGGTTCTCGGTGAGCAGTTCTTC.

The genes are TRBV19 and TRBJ2-3; D is unresolved. The CDR3 sequence is 16 residues long. V lost 4 bases, J lost 3 bases, and 17 bases lay in between. Germline CDR1 is LNHDA and CDR2 is SQIVND (reference sequence). CDR3 DNA sequence: TGTGCCAGTAGTACCTCGTTCGCCGAGGAAACAGATACGCAGTATTTT. Encoded protein: CASSTSFAEETDTQYF.

In its sample, this clone was seen a few times. CDR3 protein: CASSRTTGRTSYNSPLHF. The CDR3 DNA reads TGTGCCAGCAGCAGGACGACAGGGCGTACCTCCTATAATTCACCCCTCCACTTT. This chain connects TRBV21-1 to TRBJ1-6; whether TRBD1, the table's D call, matches the DNA was not checked. TRBV21-1 is a pseudogene segment. This CDR3 contains 18 residues.

This chain links TRBV6-5 with TRBJ1-2; 7 bases fit TRBD1. Per the germline V gene, CDR1 is MNHEY and CDR2 is SVGAGI. The junction had 8 bases not matched to a gene; V was cut back by 6 bases and J by 4 bases. This CDR3 comprises 14 residues. CDR3 sequence (DNA): TGTGCCAGCAGGCCGGGACAGAGTTTCTATGGCTACACCTTC. This encodes CASRPGQSFYGYTF.

The V and J genes are TRBV28 and TRBJ2-7; TRBD1 is a possible D gene (6 bases). Germline V lookup: CDR1 MDHEN, CDR2 SYDVKM. The germline V and J ends were trimmed by 3 bases and 3 bases, with 15 bases remaining between them. This CDR3 spans 15 amino acids. CDR3 protein: CASSFGRGGDYEQYF. Here the CDR3 DNA reads TGTGCCAGCAGTTTTGGCAGGGGTGGGGACTACGAGCAGTACTTC.

The chain links TRBV30 to TRBJ1-4; D gene uncertain. Germline loops: CDR1 GTSNPN, CDR2 SVGIG (reference sequence). V was shortened by 3 bases and J by 6 bases, with 11 bases between the two germline ends. CDR3 length: 13 residues. The CDR3, as DNA: TGTGCCTGGAGGGCCAGGACTGATGAAAAACTGTTTTTT. It translates to CAWRARTDEKLFF.

The chain uses TRBV5-6 and TRBJ2-1; 9 bases line up with TRBD1. Germline CDR1 reads SGHDT; CDR2 reads YYEEEE. This CDR3 contains 15 residues. With V trimmed by 3 bases and J by 0 bases, 1 base remained unmatched. CDR3 amino acids: CASSWGQGSYNEQFF. CDR3 sequence (DNA): TGTGCCAGCAGCTGGGGACAGGGCTCCTACAATGAGCAGTTCTTC.

CDR3 sequence (DNA): TGCGCCAGCAGCTTGGCCGGGAACACTGAAGCTTTCTTT. It codes for CASSLAGNTEAFF. The V gene is TRBV5-1, the J gene TRBJ1-1, with D uncertain. The V end was cut by 0 bases, the J end by 1 base, with 4 bases between. Germline CDR1 is SGHRS and CDR2 is YFSETQ. CDR3 length: 13 amino acids.